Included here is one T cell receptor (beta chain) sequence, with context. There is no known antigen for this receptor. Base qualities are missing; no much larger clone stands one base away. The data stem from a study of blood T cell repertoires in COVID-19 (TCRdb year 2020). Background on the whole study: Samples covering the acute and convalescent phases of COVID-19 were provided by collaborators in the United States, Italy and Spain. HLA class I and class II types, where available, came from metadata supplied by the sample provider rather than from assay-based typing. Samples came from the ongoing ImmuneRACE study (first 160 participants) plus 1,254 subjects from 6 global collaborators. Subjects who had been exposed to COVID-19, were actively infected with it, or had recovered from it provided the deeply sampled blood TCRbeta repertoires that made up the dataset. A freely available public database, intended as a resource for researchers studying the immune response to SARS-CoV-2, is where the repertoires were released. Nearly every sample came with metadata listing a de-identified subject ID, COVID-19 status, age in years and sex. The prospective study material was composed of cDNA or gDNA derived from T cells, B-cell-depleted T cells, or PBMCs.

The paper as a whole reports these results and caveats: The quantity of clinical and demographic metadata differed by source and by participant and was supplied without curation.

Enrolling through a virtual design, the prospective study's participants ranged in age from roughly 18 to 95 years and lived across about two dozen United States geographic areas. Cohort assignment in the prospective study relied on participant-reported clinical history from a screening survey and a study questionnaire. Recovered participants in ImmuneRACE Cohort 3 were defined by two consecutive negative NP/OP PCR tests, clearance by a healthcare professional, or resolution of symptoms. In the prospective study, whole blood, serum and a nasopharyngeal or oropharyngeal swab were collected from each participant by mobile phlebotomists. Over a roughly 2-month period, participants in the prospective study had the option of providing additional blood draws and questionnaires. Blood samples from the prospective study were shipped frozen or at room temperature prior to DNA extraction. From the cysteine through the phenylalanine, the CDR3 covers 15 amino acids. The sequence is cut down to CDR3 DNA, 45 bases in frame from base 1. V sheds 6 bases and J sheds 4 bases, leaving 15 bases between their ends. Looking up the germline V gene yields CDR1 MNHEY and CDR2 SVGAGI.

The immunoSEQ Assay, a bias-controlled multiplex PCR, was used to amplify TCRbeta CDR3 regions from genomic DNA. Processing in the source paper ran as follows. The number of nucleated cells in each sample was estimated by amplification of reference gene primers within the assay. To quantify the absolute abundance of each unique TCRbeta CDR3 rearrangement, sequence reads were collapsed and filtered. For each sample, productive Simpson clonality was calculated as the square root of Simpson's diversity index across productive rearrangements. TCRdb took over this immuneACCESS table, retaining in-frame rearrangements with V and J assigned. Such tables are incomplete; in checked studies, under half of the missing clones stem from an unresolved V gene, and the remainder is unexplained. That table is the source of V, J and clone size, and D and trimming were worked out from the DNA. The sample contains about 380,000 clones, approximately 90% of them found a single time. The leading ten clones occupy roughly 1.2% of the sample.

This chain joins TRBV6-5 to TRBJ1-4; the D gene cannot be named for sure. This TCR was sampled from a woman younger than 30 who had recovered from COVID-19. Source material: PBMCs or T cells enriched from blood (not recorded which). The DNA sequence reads TGTGCCAGCAGCCCCCCTTCGAGCGGTAATGAAAAACTGTTTTTT. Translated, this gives CASSPPSSGNEKLFF.